This TCR beta chain is drawn from a study of post-analysis software for immune sequencing data. Overall study findings and caveats: Controls showed lower frequencies than patients for roughly 5 TRBV segments, and TRBV5-6, TRBV5-1 and TRBV20-1 were among these. Those samples that were prepared in the same batch co-clustered strongly by F measure. Controls significantly exceeded multiple sclerosis patients in normalized Chao1 diversity.

Unique molecular identifiers had been added to the TCR beta cDNA libraries. Between 1 and 10 million T cells gave rise to some 490,000 cDNA molecules. TCRdb redid the calling of the PCR reads with MiXCR, one entry per CDR3 protein. The table shows fewer than 850,000 distinct CDR3 sequences, with roughly 29% occurring only once. Concerning this clonotype itself: Its matching antigen is unknown.

Germline CDR1 reads SGHTS; CDR2 reads YDEGEE. The CDR3 length is 16 residues. V lost 4 bases and J lost 2; bases outside the gene matches: 10. The chain is built from TRBV5-8 and TRBJ2-5, with 8 bases fitting TRBD2. Sequencing was carried out using blood. This clonotype was sampled from a girl under 18 with multiple sclerosis. DNA of the CDR3: TGTGCCAGCAGCCGCTGGGTAGCGGGACCTCAAGAGACCCAGTACTTC. This translates into CASSRWVAGPQETQYF.